The TCR beta chain under discussion was sequenced for a study of coeliac disease. The wider study: Each coeliac patient was active, refractory type I, or diet-controlled.

Libraries were prepared by immunoSEQ multiplex PCR; TCRdb keeps only in-frame clonotypes and omits some of them. This table has 3,000 to 4,500 clones, around 70% appearing once. Remarks on this clone: Antigen unknown.

The CDR3 has 16 residues. In germline, CDR1 is GTSNPN, CDR2 SVGIG (reference sequence). Study-wide points: Unbiased detection of gliadin-specific T cells was judged not feasible with this approach. Cross-contamination between intraepithelial and lamina propria cells was possible. Lower clonality than controls marked TRB and TRG repertoires from active celiac intraepithelial and lamina propria samples. Few TRB amino acid sequences were shared between samples; most were unique.

Sequencing was performed on intraepithelial lymphocytes from the gut. The chain joins TRBV30 to TRBJ2-5; D is perhaps TRBD2 (6 bases). The J call may be in error: the DNA end matches TRBJ2-7 better. The receptor was derived from a woman aged 55-70 years with active celiac disease. The CDR3 DNA reads TGTGCCTGGAGTGGGAGGGAAATCGGGTTGTCCTACGAGCAGTACTTC. This sequence encodes CAWSGREIGLSYEQYF.